Here is one T cell receptor beta chain with its context. Per the germline V gene, CDR1 is SGHTA and CDR2 is FQGNSA. Trimming pared 0 bases from V and 0 bases from J, leaving 9 bases between. CDR3 length equals 16 residues. The data originate from a study of blood T cell repertoires in COVID-19. This table comes from immunoSEQ multiplex PCR, and its TCRdb copy is limited to in-frame clones, with some not included. The repertoire holds 200,000 to 250,000 clones, roughly nine tenths seen once, with roughly 12% in the top ten. The specimen was peripheral blood. The chain joins TRBV7-2 to TRBJ1-3; D is undetermined. This clonotype was obtained from a woman younger than 30 who had recovered from COVID-19. DNA of the CDR3: TGTGCCAGCAGCTTAGCGCACACCATCTCTGGAAACACCATATATTTT. It is translated as CASSLAHTISGNTIYF. The complete variable domain, with remaining parts taken from reference TRBV7-2 and TRBJ1-3, reads GAGVSQSPSNKVTEKGKDVELRCDPISGHTALYWYRQSLGQGLEFLIYFQGNSAPDKSGLPSDRFSAERTGGSVSTLTIQRTQQEDSAVYLCASSLAHTISGNTIYFGEGSWLTVV.